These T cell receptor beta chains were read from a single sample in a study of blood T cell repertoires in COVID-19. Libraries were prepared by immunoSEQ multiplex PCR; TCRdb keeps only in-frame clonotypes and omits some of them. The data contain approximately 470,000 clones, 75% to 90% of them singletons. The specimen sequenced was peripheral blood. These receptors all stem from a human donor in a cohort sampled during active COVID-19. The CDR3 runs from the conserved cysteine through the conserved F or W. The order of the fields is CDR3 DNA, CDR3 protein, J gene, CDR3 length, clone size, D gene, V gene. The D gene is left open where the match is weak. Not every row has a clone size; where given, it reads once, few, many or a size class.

CDR3 DNA: TGTGCCAGCAGTTTATGGACAGGGGGAAACACCATATATTTT
CDR3 protein: CASSLWTGGNTIYF
J gene: TRBJ1-3
CDR3 length: 14
clone size: .
D gene: TRBD1
V gene: TRBV28

CDR3 DNA: TGTGCCAGCAGTTCCCAGCGGGAGGGCCTTCGGGACGAGCAGTACTTC
CDR3 protein: CASSSQREGLRDEQYF
J gene: TRBJ2-7
CDR3 length: 16
clone size: .
D gene: TRBD2
V gene: TRBV28

CDR3 DNA: TGTGCCAGCAGTTTTTCACCAGGCTATGGCTACACCTTC
CDR3 protein: CASSFSPGYGYTF
J gene: TRBJ1-2
CDR3 length: 13
clone size: .
D gene: .
V gene: TRBV12-3/TRBV12-4

CDR3 DNA: TGTGCCATCAGTGTCTTGGGGCGCGAGCAGTACTTC
CDR3 protein: CAISVLGREQYF
J gene: TRBJ2-7
CDR3 length: 12
clone size: .
D gene: .
V gene: TRBV10-3

CDR3 DNA: TGTGCCAGCAGCCATGGGACAGGGCATGGAAACACCATATATTTT
CDR3 protein: CASSHGTGHGNTIYF
J gene: TRBJ1-3
CDR3 length: 15
clone size: .
D gene: TRBD1
V gene: TRBV3-1/TRBV3-2

CDR3 DNA: TGTGCCAGCTCACCGACGGGACAGGAAACTTATGGCTACACCTTC
CDR3 protein: CASSPTGQETYGYTF
J gene: TRBJ1-2
CDR3 length: 15
clone size: .
D gene: TRBD1
V gene: TRBV18

CDR3 DNA: TGCGCCAGCAGCTTGAGTGGGCGCAACACAGATACGCAGTATTTT
CDR3 protein: CASSLSGRNTDTQYF
J gene: TRBJ2-3
CDR3 length: 15
clone size: .
D gene: .
V gene: TRBV5-1

CDR3 DNA: TGTGCCAGCACTTGGGGAGCGGGAGTCACAGATACGCAGTATTTT
CDR3 protein: CASTWGAGVTDTQYF
J gene: TRBJ2-3
CDR3 length: 15
clone size: many
D gene: TRBD2
V gene: TRBV6-6

CDR3 DNA: TGTGCCAGCAATGGCAGGGGGCAGGCCTATGGCTACACCTTC
CDR3 protein: CASNGRGQAYGYTF
J gene: TRBJ1-2
CDR3 length: 14
clone size: .
D gene: TRBD1
V gene: TRBV2

CDR3 DNA: TGTGCCAGCAGTTTAAGACAGCTAGGGGATACGCAGTATTTT
CDR3 protein: CASSLRQLGDTQYF
J gene: TRBJ2-3
CDR3 length: 14
clone size: .
D gene: .
V gene: TRBV27

CDR3 DNA: TGCGCCAGCAGCTTGGGACAGGGGACTCACGAGCAGTACTTC
CDR3 protein: CASSLGQGTHEQYF
J gene: TRBJ2-7
CDR3 length: 14
clone size: .
D gene: TRBD1
V gene: TRBV5-1

CDR3 DNA: TGTGCCAGGAAAGGGACAGGGGAAGATGAGCAGTTCTTC
CDR3 protein: CARKGTGEDEQFF
J gene: TRBJ2-1
CDR3 length: 13
clone size: .
D gene: TRBD1
V gene: TRBV5-8

CDR3 DNA: TGCAGTGCTAGTTCGTTTGACCAACTAGCGGGAGTTTGGACAGATACGCAGTATTTT
CDR3 protein: CSASSFDQLAGVWTDTQYF
J gene: TRBJ2-3
CDR3 length: 19
clone size: .
D gene: TRBD2
V gene: TRBV20-1

CDR3 DNA: TGTGCCAGCAGCCAAGAAATAGCCACTGAAGCTTTCTTT
CDR3 protein: CASSQEIATEAFF
J gene: TRBJ1-1
CDR3 length: 13
clone size: .
D gene: .
V gene: TRBV3-1/TRBV3-2

CDR3 DNA: TGCGCCAGCAGCTCCACAGGGGCAGGATCACCCCTCCACTTT
CDR3 protein: CASSSTGAGSPLHF
J gene: TRBJ1-6
CDR3 length: 14
clone size: .
D gene: TRBD1
V gene: TRBV5-1

CDR3 DNA: TGTGCCAGCAGTTACGACAGGAGCAATCAGCCCCAGCATTTT
CDR3 protein: CASSYDRSNQPQHF
J gene: TRBJ1-5
CDR3 length: 14
clone size: .
D gene: .
V gene: TRBV6-5

CDR3 DNA: TGTGCCAGTAGTATAGGGGCAGGGTGGAATGAGCAGTTCTTC
CDR3 protein: CASSIGAGWNEQFF
J gene: TRBJ2-1
CDR3 length: 14
clone size: .
D gene: .
V gene: TRBV19

CDR3 DNA: TGTGCCTGGGGACCCAGCGGCCGTGGCTACACCTTC
CDR3 protein: CAWGPSGRGYTF
J gene: TRBJ1-2
CDR3 length: 12
clone size: .
D gene: .
V gene: TRBV30

CDR3 DNA: TGTGCCAGCAGCCATGAACCGGGACTACCCTACAATGAGCAGTTCTTC
CDR3 protein: CASSHEPGLPYNEQFF
J gene: TRBJ2-1
CDR3 length: 16
clone size: .
D gene: TRBD2
V gene: TRBV3-1/TRBV3-2

CDR3 DNA: TGTGCCAGCAGCCACCCCGACAGCTACTACGAGCAGTACTTC
CDR3 protein: CASSHPDSYYEQYF
J gene: TRBJ2-7
CDR3 length: 14
clone size: .
D gene: .
V gene: TRBV4-2

CDR3 DNA: TGTGCCAGCAGCAACGCGGGGGGAGAATGGCAGCCCCAGCATTTT
CDR3 protein: CASSNAGGEWQPQHF
J gene: TRBJ1-5
CDR3 length: 15
clone size: .
D gene: .
V gene: TRBV27

CDR3 DNA: TGTGCCAGCAGCCAACACAGGGGGCGGAACACTGAAGCTTTCTTT
CDR3 protein: CASSQHRGRNTEAFF
J gene: TRBJ1-1
CDR3 length: 15
clone size: .
D gene: TRBD1
V gene: TRBV27

CDR3 DNA: TGTGCCAGCAGCCCCCGAGTTAATTCACCCCTCCACTTT
CDR3 protein: CASSPRVNSPLHF
J gene: TRBJ1-6
CDR3 length: 13
clone size: few
D gene: .
V gene: TRBV7-2

CDR3 DNA: TGTGCCAGCACCTCAGCCGGGACAGGGACGAGCAATCAGCCCCAGCATTTT
CDR3 protein: CASTSAGTGTSNQPQHF
J gene: TRBJ1-5
CDR3 length: 17
clone size: .
D gene: TRBD1
V gene: TRBV28

CDR3 DNA: TGTGCCAGCTCATCGCCAACCCCCAGGGGAAACACCATATATTTT
CDR3 protein: CASSSPTPRGNTIYF
J gene: TRBJ1-3
CDR3 length: 15
clone size: once
D gene: .
V gene: TRBV18

CDR3 DNA: TGCGCCAGCAGCCCCGAGCCAGGGAGGCCCACAGATACGCAGTATTTT
CDR3 protein: CASSPEPGRPTDTQYF
J gene: TRBJ2-3
CDR3 length: 16
clone size: .
D gene: .
V gene: TRBV5-1